Presented here are 23 T cell receptor beta chains from one specimen sequenced in a study of cytomegalovirus exposure and HLA in healthy donors. The PCR had 60 Vbeta and 13 Jbeta primers. Method: immunoSEQ multiplex PCR; TCRdb's copy keeps in-frame clones and lacks some. This table holds approximately 86,000 clones, roughly 85% found once. The source material was PBMCs. Every receptor here comes from a man aged 35-49 years in good health and CMV-seropositive.

The chain is built from TRBV25-1 and TRBJ1-3; tentatively, D is TRBD1 (5 bases). V lost 2 bases, J lost 8 bases, and 10 bases lay in between. Germline loops: CDR1 MGHDK, CDR2 SYGVNS. The CDR3 totals 13 residues. CDR3 DNA: TGTGCCAGCAGTGAACAGGGTATACACACCATATATTTT. It translates to CASSEQGIHTIYF. Filled out from reference TRBV25-1 and TRBJ1-3, the complete variable domain reads EADIYQTPRYLVIGTGKKITLECSQTMGHDKMYWYQQDPGMELHLIHYSYGVNSTEKGDLSSESTVSRIRTEHFPLTLESARPSHTSQYLCASSEQGIHTIYFGEGSWLTVV.

CDR3 residues: CASSLNRGLVHF. The CDR3 DNA reads TGTGCCAGCAGCTTAAATAGAGGGTTGGTCCACTTT. The genes are TRBV11-2 and TRBJ1-6, with unresolved D. This CDR3 is built from 12 residues. Germline loops: CDR1 SGHAT, CDR2 FQNNGV. V was cut by 2 bases and J by 17 bases, with 13 bases left in between.

This chain connects TRBV6-1 to TRBJ1-6; TRBD1 agrees at 9 bases. The CDR3 spans 15 residues. Germline CDR1 is MNHNS and CDR2 is SASEGT. With 7 bases clipped from V and 4 bases from J, the junction kept 5 bases outside the gene matches. The CDR3 reads CASIRGQGYNSPLHF. The DNA for the CDR3 is TGTGCCAGCATTCGAGGACAGGGGTATAATTCACCCCTCCACTTT.

The rearrangement joins TRBV11-3 to TRBJ1-1; D perhaps matches TRBD1 (5 bases). From germline, CDR1 is SGHNT and CDR2 YENEEA. The V gene lost 2 bases and the J gene lost 2 bases, with 12 bases spanning the gap. The CDR3 has 15 residues. The CDR3 is CASSLYGRVNTEAFF. CDR3 DNA: TGTGCCAGCAGCTTATATGGCAGGGTAAACACTGAAGCTTTCTTT.

The chain couples TRBV6-1 to TRBJ2-5, with D perhaps TRBD1 (6 bases). Trimming removed 3 bases from V and 7 bases from J, with 12 bases in between. Germline assignment: CDR1 MNHNS and CDR2 SASEGT. The CDR3 consists of 13 residues. CDR3 amino acids: CASSEGGRGTQYF. As DNA, the CDR3 is TGTGCCAGCAGTGAGGGCGGCAGGGGGACCCAGTACTTC.

By proportion, this clone is medium-sized. The rearrangement uses TRBV28 and TRBJ1-5; D might be TRBD1 (6 bases). CDR3 length: 14 residues. Germline CDR1 MDHEN, CDR2 SYDVKM. V was clipped by 6 bases and J by 2 bases, with 11 bases between them. The CDR3 loop reads CASSPGGRNQPQHF. As DNA, the CDR3 is TGTGCCAGCAGCCCGGGGGGGCGCAATCAGCCCCAGCATTTT.

The genes are TRBV28 and TRBJ1-2; tentative D call: TRBD1 (6 bases). The germline gives CDR1 MDHEN, CDR2 SYDVKM. Trimming cost V 2 bases and J 6 bases, with 13 bases left between them. The CDR3 loop spans 14 amino acids. The CDR3 is CASSLIQGPHGYTF. The CDR3 region has the DNA TGTGCCAGCAGTTTAATTCAGGGGCCTCATGGCTACACCTTC.

This clone was seen a handful of times. This rearrangement joins TRBV19 to TRBJ2-3, with D perhaps TRBD1 (5 bases). The CDR3 sequence is 15 residues long. Trimming took 6 bases from V and 6 from J, leaving 19 bases between them. Per germline, CDR1 LNHDA and CDR2 SQIVND (reference sequence). The CDR3 coding sequence is TGTGCCAGTAGGGGGCCCCGACGAATGTGGGATACGCAGTATTTT. The encoded protein is CASRGPRRMWDTQYF.

The rearrangement uses TRBV28 and TRBJ2-3; possibly TRBD2 for D (6 bases). Trimming left V 5 bases short and J 2 bases short, with 11 bases between. There are 14 residues in the CDR3. CDR1 and CDR2 (germline): MDHEN, SYDVKM. The CDR3 nucleotides read TGTGCCAGCAGTATACTAGCAGCCACAGATACGCAGTATTTT. Translation gives CASSILAATDTQYF.

A single count supports this clone. V usage is TRBV7-2 and J usage is TRBJ1-4; D is ambiguous. Trimming stripped 0 bases from V and 7 bases from J, with 15 bases between. Germline CDR1 and CDR2: SGHTA and FQGNSA. The CDR3 contains 16 residues. CDR3: CASSLAFSGRSEKLFF. The CDR3 coding sequence is TGTGCCAGCAGCTTAGCTTTCTCGGGGAGAAGTGAAAAACTGTTTTTT.

The V call is TRBV9, the J call TRBJ2-5; D is perhaps TRBD2 (6 bases). This CDR3 region has 14 residues. Germline values: CDR1 SGDLS, CDR2 YYNGEE. Trimming pared 3 bases from V and 2 bases from J, leaving 11 bases between. In DNA, the CDR3 is TGTGCCAGCAGCGGGGGGGAGGTTCAAGAGACCCAGTACTTC. Residues: CASSGGEVQETQYF.

The chain links TRBV5-1 to TRBJ2-5, with unresolved D. The V gene's germline CDR1 is SGHRS and CDR2 YFSETQ. The CDR3 runs to 11 residues. Trimming pared 4 bases from V and 3 bases from J, leaving 4 bases between. The CDR3 DNA follows: TGCGCCAGCAGCGTAAAAGAGACCCAGTACTTC. As protein: CASSVKETQYF. The variable domain in full, with the rest retrieved from reference TRBV5-1 and TRBJ2-5, is KAGVTQTPRYLIKTRGQQVTLSCSPISGHRSVSWYQQTPGQGLQFLFEYFSETQRNKGNFPGRFSGRQFSNSRSEMNVSTLELGDSALYLCASSVKETQYFGPGTRLLVL.

The rearrangement links TRBV7-9 to TRBJ1-2; D call uncertain. This CDR3 is built from 13 residues. Trimming left V 5 bases short and J 8 bases short, with 15 bases between. Germline CDR1 is SEHNR and CDR2 is FQNEAQ (reference sequence). As DNA, the CDR3 is TGTGCCAGCAGCCATGAGGGTGGGAACGGCTACACCTTC. It translates to CASSHEGGNGYTF.

In DNA form, the CDR3 reads TGCGCCAGCAGCTCGGCCGGGAATTCAGATACGCAGTATTTT. Its protein is CASSSAGNSDTQYF. The chain has TRBV5-1 and TRBJ2-3, with D tentatively TRBD2 (5 bases). The germline gives CDR1 SGHRS, CDR2 YFSETQ. This CDR3 contains 14 residues. Trimming removed 3 bases at V and 4 bases at J, with 12 bases between.

J is TRBJ2-7 and V is TRBV19, with D perhaps matching TRBD2 (6 bases). Looked up from germline, CDR1 is LNHDA and CDR2 is SQIVND (reference sequence). Trimming left V 5 bases short and J 5 bases short, with 16 bases between. This CDR3 region has 14 residues. The CDR3 region is CASSLGLRYDEQYF. Here the CDR3 DNA reads TGTGCCAGTAGTTTGGGACTCCGTTATGACGAGCAGTACTTC.

The chain recombines TRBV5-1 with TRBJ1-2; 8 nucleotides align to TRBD1. V shed 4 bases, J shed 3 bases, and the junction held 11 bases outside the gene matches. The CDR3 consists of 16 residues. In germline, CDR1 is SGHRS, CDR2 YFSETQ. The CDR3 protein is CASSRLGQDVYYGYTF. The CDR3 DNA follows: TGCGCCAGCAGCCGATTGGGACAGGACGTCTACTATGGCTACACCTTC.

V and J are TRBV5-1 and TRBJ2-3, with 7 bases aligning to TRBD1. The V gene's germline CDR1 is SGHRS and CDR2 YFSETQ. The CDR3 is 17 amino acids. After removal of 2 bases from V and 4 bases from J, the junction contained 13 bases not matched to a gene. DNA for the CDR3: TGCGCCAGCAGCTTAACGGGGCAGGGGGTTATAGCAGATACGCAGTATTTT. This translates into CASSLTGQGVIADTQYF.

The J gene is TRBJ1-1, the V gene TRBV5-1; no clear D gene. The CDR3 consists of 13 residues. V gave up 6 bases and J gave up 2 bases, with 11 bases separating them. CDR1 SGHRS and CDR2 YFSETQ come from the germline V gene. The CDR3 DNA reads as TGCGCCAGCAAGGAGGCAGCCAACACTGAAGCTTTCTTT. It encodes CASKEAANTEAFF.

This chain uses TRBV29-1 with TRBJ1-2; 8 nucleotides match TRBD1. Germline lookup yields CDR1 SQVTM and CDR2 ANQGSEA. After removal of 4 bases from V and 4 bases from J, the junction contained 14 bases not matched to a gene. The CDR3 runs 16 residues. The CDR3 loop reads CSVAGQGGGHIYGYTF. CDR3 DNA sequence: TGCAGCGTTGCCGGACAGGGTGGGGGCCATATCTATGGCTACACCTTC.

The rearrangement uses TRBV10-3 and TRBJ2-1; TRBD2 agrees at 7 bases. Germline trimming cut 0 bases from V and 12 bases from J; bases unmatched to any gene: 2. Germline loops: CDR1 ENHRY, CDR2 SYGVKD. There are 12 residues in the CDR3. The CDR3 nucleotides read TGTGCCATCAGTGAGTCGGAGCGGGGGCAGTTCTTC. This gives the protein CAISESERGQFF.

The chain carries TRBV5-4 and TRBJ2-3; D uncertain. This CDR3 is 11 amino acids long. Deletions cut 3 bases from V and 5 bases from J, with 4 bases between. Germline CDR1 reads SGHNT; CDR2 reads YYREEE (reference sequence). The CDR3 nucleotides read TGTGCCAGCAGCTCGCGAGATACGCAGTATTTT. Its protein is CASSSRDTQYF.

This clone was counted once. This sequence joins TRBV15 and TRBJ2-5; D perhaps matches TRBD1 (8 bases). The CDR3 length is 17 residues. V lost 7 bases to trimming and J lost 0 bases, with 21 bases between them. The germline V gene encodes CDR1 LNHNV and CDR2 YYDKDF (reference sequence). CDR3 sequence: CATTRGGGQVNQETQYF. As DNA, the CDR3 is TGTGCCACCACCAGGGGAGGGGGACAGGTTAACCAAGAGACCCAGTACTTC. Drawing the rest from reference TRBV15 and TRBJ2-5, the complete variable domain is DAMVIQNPRYQVTQFGKPVTLSCSQTLNHNVMYWYQQKSSQAPKLLFHYYDKDFNNEADTPDNFQSRRPNTSFCFLDIRSPGLGDTAMYLCATTRGGGQVNQETQYFGPGTRLLVL.

V and J are TRBV7-3 and TRBJ2-3; tentative D call: TRBD1 (5 bases). The CDR3 runs 13 residues. The V and J ends lost 4 bases and 2 bases respectively, with 7 bases between them. CDR1 and CDR2 from the germline V gene are SGHTA and FQGTGA. This CDR3 is CASSSGSTDTQYF. DNA for the CDR3: TGTGCCAGCAGCTCAGGGTCCACAGATACGCAGTATTTT.